The clone carrying this T cell receptor beta chain appeared once. Its antigen remains unidentified. TCRdb reprocessed the 5' RACE reads with MiXCR, giving one entry per CDR3 protein. The sample has 570,000 or so distinct CDR3 sequences, 9.6% seen once. This sample stems from a study of identical twins. Study-wide results and limits: Low generation-probability sequences were in excess among twin-shared out-of-frame alpha sequences. Within cord blood, abundant beta clonotypes carried fewer insertions, but memory repertoires showed no such trend. Donors were not followed over many years; analysis was cross-sectional.

The CDR3 has 13 residues. Trimming left V 6 bases short and J 9 bases short, with 16 bases between. CDR1 and CDR2 (germline): MNHNY, SVGAGI (reference sequence). A further study also used this sample, focusing on yellow fever vaccine responses in identical twins.

The TCR originated in a woman between 18 and 29 years old in good health. V is TRBV6-6 and J is TRBJ2-3; D is possibly TRBD1 (6 bases). The sample was PBMCs. The CDR3 DNA reads as TGTGCCAGCAGCGCCCAGACAGGCGACACGCAGTATTTT. This encodes CASSAQTGDTQYF.